This T cell receptor (beta chain) was recorded in a study of blood T cell repertoires in COVID-19. Study background: PBMCs, B-cell-depleted T cells, or T cells provided the cDNA or gDNA that made up the material.

The V end lost 10 bases, the J end lost 0 bases, and 7 bases lay between the germline ends. CDR3 length equals 12 residues. Germline loops: CDR1 MDHEN, CDR2 SYDVKM. In the original processing: For nucleated cells, counts were estimated from reference gene primer amplification. TCRdb's table, derived via immunoSEQ multiplex PCR, lists solely in-frame clones and lacks some. V and J calls and clone size are copied from that table; D and trimming were computed from the DNA. Of around 72,000 clones listed, roughly 89% are singletons. The TCR was taken from a woman aged 45 to 65 with acute or convalescent COVID-19. Sequences were obtained from peripheral blood. The V call is TRBV28, the J call TRBJ1-5; unclear D gene. CDR3 region: CATRASNQPQHF. The CDR3 nucleotides read TGTGCCACGAGAGCTAGCAATCAGCCCCAGCATTTT.